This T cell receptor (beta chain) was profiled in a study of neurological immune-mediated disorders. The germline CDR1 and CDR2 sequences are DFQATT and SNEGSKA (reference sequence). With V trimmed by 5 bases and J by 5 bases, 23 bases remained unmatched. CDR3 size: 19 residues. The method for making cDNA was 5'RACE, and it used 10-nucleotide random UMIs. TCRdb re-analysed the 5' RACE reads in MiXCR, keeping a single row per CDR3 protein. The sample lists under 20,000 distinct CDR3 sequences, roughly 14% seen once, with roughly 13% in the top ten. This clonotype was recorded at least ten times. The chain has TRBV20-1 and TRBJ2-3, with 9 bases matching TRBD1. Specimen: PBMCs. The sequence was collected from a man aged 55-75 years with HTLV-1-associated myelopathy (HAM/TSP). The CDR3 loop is CSASLYWTGEQTRRDTQYF. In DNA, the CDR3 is TGCAGTGCTTCCCTCTACTGGACAGGGGAGCAAACCAGGCGAGATACGCAGTATTTT.